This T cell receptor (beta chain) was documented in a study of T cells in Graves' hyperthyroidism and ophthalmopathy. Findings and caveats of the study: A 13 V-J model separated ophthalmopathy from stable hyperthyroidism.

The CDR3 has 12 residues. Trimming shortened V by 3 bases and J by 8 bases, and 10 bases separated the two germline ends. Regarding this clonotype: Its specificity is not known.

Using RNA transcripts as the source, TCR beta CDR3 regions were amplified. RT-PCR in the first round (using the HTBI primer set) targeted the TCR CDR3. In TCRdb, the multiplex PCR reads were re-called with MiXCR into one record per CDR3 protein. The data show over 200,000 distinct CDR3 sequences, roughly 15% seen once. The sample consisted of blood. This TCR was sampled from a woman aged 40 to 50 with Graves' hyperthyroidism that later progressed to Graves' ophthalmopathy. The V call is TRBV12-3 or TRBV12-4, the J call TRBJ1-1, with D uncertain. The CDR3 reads CASSFQLSEAFF. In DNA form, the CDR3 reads TGTGCCAGCAGTTTTCAATTATCCGAAGCTTTCTTT.